This T cell receptor (beta chain) is from a study of metastatic and nonmetastatic thyroid tumors. With MiXCR, TCRdb reprocessed the PCR reads. This sample has 20,000 to 25,000 clones, with 10% to 15% found just once. This CDR3 spans 15 amino acids. The ends were cut back, 3 bases at V and 5 bases at J, with 14 bases in the middle. Germline lookup yields CDR1 MNHNS and CDR2 SASEGT. Comment on this clone: Since a much larger clone is just one base distant, this may be a read error. Other DNA variants within this sample encode the same CDR3.

Thyroid surgery was performed in patients who had received no treatment beforehand. Sequencing was performed on blood. This TCR derives from a female donor with papillary thyroid cancer or a benign thyroid nodule (not recorded which). Some clones in this sample may be carry-over from other donors' samples. The gene calls are TRBV6-1 and TRBJ1-5, with D tentatively TRBD1 (6 bases). The CDR3 region is CASSDKTGGHQPQHF. The CDR3 DNA sequence: TGTGCCAGCAGTGACAAGACGGGGGGCCATCAGCCCCAGCATTTT.